This TCR beta chain was observed in a study of shared clonotypes between healthy human individuals. The overall study: CD4 naive and memory got three plates each, CD8 naive two, CD8 memory one. The study's findings and limits: The four-donor shared clonotypes exceeded non-shared clonotypes in generation probability, with non-shared ones scoring lower.

CDR3 length: 14 residues. V was trimmed by 4 bases and J by 4 bases, leaving 14 bases between them. From germline, CDR1 is SGHAT and CDR2 FQNNGV. Profiling relied on immunoSEQ multiplex PCR, and the TCRdb table lists in-frame clones only, not all of them. The sample has about 2.3 million clones; 92% are singletons. About this clone: Its antigen is as yet unknown.

Sequencing was carried out using naive CD4+ T cells from PBMCs. The subset denotes: CD45RA+ positively selected. This chain connects TRBV11-2 to TRBJ2-7, with a tentative D call TRBD2 (7 bases). The sequence came from a man between 18 and 35 years old in good health. Some clones in this sample may be carry-over from other donors' samples. In DNA, the CDR3 is TGTGCCAGCAGCTCGAGCGGGACAAAGTACGAGCAGTACTTC. It encodes CASSSSGTKYEQYF.